This T cell receptor (beta chain) appears in the sequencing data of a study of blood T cell repertoires in COVID-19. Study as a whole: Specimens from acute and convalescent COVID-19 originated in the United States, Italy and Spain.

Germline lookup yields CDR1 LGHNA and CDR2 YSLEER. Trimming pared 0 bases from V and 8 bases from J, leaving 10 bases between. The CDR3 totals 14 residues. Data came from immunoSEQ multiplex PCR; TCRdb stores just in-frame clones and leaves some out. The table records some 260,000 clones, approximately 89% of them present only once. This clone was found a few times. The specimen sequenced was peripheral blood. The clonotype originates from a woman younger than 45 with COVID-19, enrolled during active disease. This sequence joins TRBV4-3 and TRBJ2-2; D remains ambiguous. Here the CDR3 DNA reads TGCGCCAGCAGCCAAGAATTGCGAACGGGGGAGCTGTTTTTT. It encodes CASSQELRTGELFF.